This TCR beta chain appears in the sequencing data of a study of cytotoxic CD8 clonotypes in ibrutinib-treated CLL. This CDR3 has 14 amino acids. CDR1 SQVTM and CDR2 ANQGSEA come from the germline V gene. With 3 bases clipped from V and 7 bases from J, the junction kept 8 bases outside the gene matches. Profiled with immunoSEQ multiplex PCR; TCRdb holds only in-frame clones, not every one. This table has some 130,000 clones, approximately 90% appearing once. The gene calls are TRBV29-1 and TRBJ2-2; 7 nucleotides agree with TRBD2. This clonotype was obtained from a human donor with chronic lymphocytic leukemia. The sequencing here drew on PBMCs, taken after 12 months of ibrutinib treatment. CDR3 protein: CSVEGGRGSGELFF. Here the CDR3 DNA reads TGCAGCGTTGAGGGCGGGAGAGGGAGCGGGGAGCTGTTTTTT.